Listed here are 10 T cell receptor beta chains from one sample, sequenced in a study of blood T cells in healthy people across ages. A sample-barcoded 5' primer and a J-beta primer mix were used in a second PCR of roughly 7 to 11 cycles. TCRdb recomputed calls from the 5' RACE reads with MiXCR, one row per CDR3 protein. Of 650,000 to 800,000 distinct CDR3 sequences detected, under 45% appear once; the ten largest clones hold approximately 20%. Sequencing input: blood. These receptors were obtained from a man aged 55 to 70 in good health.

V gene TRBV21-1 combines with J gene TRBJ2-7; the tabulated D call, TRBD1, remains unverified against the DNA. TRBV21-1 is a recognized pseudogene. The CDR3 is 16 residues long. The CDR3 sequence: CASSPGDRGAPYEQYF. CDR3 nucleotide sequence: TGTGCCAGCAGCCCCGGGGACAGGGGAGCCCCCTACGAGCAGTACTTC.

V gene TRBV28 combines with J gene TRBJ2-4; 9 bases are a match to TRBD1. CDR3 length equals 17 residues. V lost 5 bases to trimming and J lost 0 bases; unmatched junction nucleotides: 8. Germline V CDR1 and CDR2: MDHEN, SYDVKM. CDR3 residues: CASSPGTGTLAKNIQYF. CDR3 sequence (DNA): TGTGCCAGCAGTCCCGGGACAGGGACCTTAGCCAAAAACATTCAGTACTTC. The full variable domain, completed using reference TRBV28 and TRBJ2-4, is DVKVTQSSRYLVKRTGEKVFLECVQDMDHENMFWYRQDPGLGLRLIYFSYDVKMKEKGDIPEGYSVSREKKERFSLILESASTNQTSMYLCASSPGTGTLAKNIQYFGAGTRLSVL.

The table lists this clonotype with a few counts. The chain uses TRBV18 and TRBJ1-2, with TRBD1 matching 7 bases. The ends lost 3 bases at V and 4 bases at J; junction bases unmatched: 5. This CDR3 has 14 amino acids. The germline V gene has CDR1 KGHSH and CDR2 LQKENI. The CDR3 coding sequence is TGTGCCAGCTCACCTCGACAGGGTGGCTATGGCTACACCTTC. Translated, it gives CASSPRQGGYGYTF.

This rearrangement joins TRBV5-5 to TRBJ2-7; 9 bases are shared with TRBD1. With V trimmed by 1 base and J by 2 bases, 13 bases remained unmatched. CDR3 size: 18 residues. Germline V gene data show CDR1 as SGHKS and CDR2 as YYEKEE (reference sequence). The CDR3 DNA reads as TGTGCCAGCAGCTTGCGGCTACAGGGGGCACCCTCTACCTACGAGCAGTACTTC. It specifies CASSLRLQGAPSTYEQYF.

In nucleotides, the CDR3 is TGTGCCAGCAGCCTCCGGGCTAGCGGGGCCGTGCAGTTCTTC. Protein product: CASSLRASGAVQFF. V usage is TRBV12-3 or TRBV12-4 and J usage is TRBJ2-1; 9 bases agree with TRBD2. V lost 6 bases and J lost 12; bases outside the gene matches: 12. The length of the CDR3 is 14 residues.

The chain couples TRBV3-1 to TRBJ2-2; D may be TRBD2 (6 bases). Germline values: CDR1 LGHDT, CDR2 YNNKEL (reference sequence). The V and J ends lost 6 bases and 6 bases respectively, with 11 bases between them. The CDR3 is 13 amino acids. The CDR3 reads CASSRPGAGELFF. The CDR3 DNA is TGTGCCAGCAGTCGACCGGGGGCCGGGGAGCTGTTTTTT.

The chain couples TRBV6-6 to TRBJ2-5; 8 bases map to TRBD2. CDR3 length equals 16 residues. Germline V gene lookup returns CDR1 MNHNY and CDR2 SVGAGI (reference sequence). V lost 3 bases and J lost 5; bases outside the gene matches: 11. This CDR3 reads CASSYSAGLATETQYF. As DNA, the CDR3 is TGTGCCAGCAGTTATTCCGCCGGACTAGCTACGGAGACCCAGTACTTC.

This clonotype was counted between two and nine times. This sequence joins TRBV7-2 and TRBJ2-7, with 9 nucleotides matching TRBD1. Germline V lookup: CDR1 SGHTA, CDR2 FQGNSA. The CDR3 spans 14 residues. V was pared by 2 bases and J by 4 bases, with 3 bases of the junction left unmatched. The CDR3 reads CASSLTGQGYEQYF. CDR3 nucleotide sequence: TGTGCCAGCAGCTTAACGGGACAGGGTTACGAGCAGTACTTC.

The CDR3 spells CASSQDLDSYYGYTF. CDR3 nucleotide sequence: TGTGCCAGCAGCCAAGATCTTGACAGCTACTATGGCTACACCTTC. This rearrangement joins TRBV4-2 to TRBJ1-2, with a weak D call TRBD1 (5 bases). Germline CDR1 is LGHNA and CDR2 is YNFKEQ. The CDR3 extends over 15 amino acids. Trimming took off 0 bases at V and 3 bases at J, with 11 bases between the two ends.

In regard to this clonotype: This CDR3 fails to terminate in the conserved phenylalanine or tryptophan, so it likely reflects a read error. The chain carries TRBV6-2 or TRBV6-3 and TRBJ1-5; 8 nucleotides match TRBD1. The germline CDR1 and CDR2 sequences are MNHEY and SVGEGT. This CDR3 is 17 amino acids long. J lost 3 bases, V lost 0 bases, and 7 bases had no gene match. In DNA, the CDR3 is TGTGCCAGCAGTTACTCGGGCCAGACAGGGGACAATCAGCCCCAGCATGTT. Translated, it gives CASSYSGQTGDNQPQHV.